The present entry profiles one TCR beta chain with its context. The V end was cut by 6 bases, the J end by 7 bases, with 16 bases between. The germline V gene encodes CDR1 SGHTA and CDR2 FQGNSA. The CDR3 totals 14 residues. The RNA input was roughly 0.45 to 1 ug, and it was reverse transcribed with random hexamers. One entry per CDR3 protein results from TCRdb running MiXCR on the immunoSEQ multiplex PCR reads. This table has 150,000 to 190,000 distinct CDR3 sequences, less than 97% appearing once. This entry comes from a study of CD8 T cells in Susac syndrome. Sequencing was performed on CD8+ T cells from PBMCs. The chain combines TRBV7-2 with TRBJ2-1; the D call may be TRBD1 or TRBD2 (5 bases each). This TCR derives from a human donor with multiple sclerosis. The CDR3 bases are TGTGCCAGCAGAAACCGGGACCACGGGAATGAGCAGTTCTTC. Translated: CASRNRDHGNEQFF. Full variable domain (missing parts from reference TRBV7-2 and TRBJ2-1): GAGVSQSPSNKVTEKGKDVELRCDPISGHTALYWYRQSLGQGLEFLIYFQGNSAPDKSGLPSDRFSAERTGGSVSTLTIQRTQQEDSAVYLCASRNRDHGNEQFFGPGTRLTVL.